The rows below give T cell receptor beta chains drawn from one sample of a study of regulatory T cells in long-lasting Graves disease. TCRdb itself ran the multiplex PCR reads through MiXCR, one entry per CDR3 protein. The profile shows under 450,000 distinct CDR3 sequences, 10% to 15% of them singletons. The same data also contributed to another study, on T cells in Graves' hyperthyroidism and ophthalmopathy.

The sample was peripheral blood mononuclear cells (PBMCs), taken at new diagnosis, from a patient treated with antithyroid drugs. These receptors all come from a woman younger than 35 with Graves disease. Each CDR3 is given with its conserved first and last residue. D genes are given only for firm matches. A clone size is listed for some rows: how often the clone was seen (once, few, many), or a class if it is expanded.

d_call clone_size cdr3_length j_call v_call cdr3_nt cdr3_aa
. . 15 TRBJ2-7 TRBV20-1 TGCAGTGCTGAGGAACTGGGACCGCTGAAAGGCGAGCAGTACTTC CSAEELGPLKGEQYF
TRBD1 many 12 TRBJ2-7 TRBV19 TGTGCCGCCGGACAGGGTTCGTACGAGCAGTACTTC CAAGQGSYEQYF
. many 14 TRBJ2-1 TRBV3-1 TGTGCCAGCAGCCAGGGTGGGTTCTACAATGAGCAGTTCTTC CASSQGGFYNEQFF
. . 15 TRBJ2-1 TRBV9 TGTGCCAGCAGCCCTCCATCCGCAGGGTGGAGTGAGCAGTTCTTC CASSPPSAGWSEQFF
. many 15 TRBJ2-3 TRBV20-1 TGCAGTGCTAGAGGGGGGAGCAAGGGGTGGGATACGCAGTATTTT CSARGGSKGWDTQYF
. many 15 TRBJ1-1 TRBV28 TGTGCCAGCCCTCCCTCGGGAGGGATGAACACTGAAGCTTTCTTT CASPPSGGMNTEAFF
. many 16 TRBJ2-3 TRBV12-3/TRBV12-4 TGTGCCAGCAGTTCTCCGGCCGTCCTTTCCACAGATACGCAGTATTTT CASSSPAVLSTDTQYF
TRBD2 many 15 TRBJ2-1 TRBV7-2 TGTGCCAGCAGCTTTCTAGCGGTGTCCTACAATGAGCAGTTCTTC CASSFLAVSYNEQFF
. few 14 TRBJ2-5 TRBV20-1 TGCAGTGCTAGACCAAGAAGGACCCAAGAGACCCAGTACTTC CSARPRRTQETQYF
. many 11 TRBJ1-2 TRBV2 TGTGCCAGAGGGCAGAGGGTCGGCTACACCTTC CARGQRVGYTF
TRBD1 many 11 TRBJ2-7 TRBV12-3/TRBV12-4 TGTGCCAGCCGGGACAGCGGCGAGCAGTACTTC CASRDSGEQYF
TRBD1 many 16 TRBJ1-1 TRBV11-2 TGTGCCAGCAGCTTAGGGATCTCCGGGACAGGGAGGAAAGCTTTCTTT CASSLGISGTGRKAFF
TRBD1 . 16 TRBJ1-2 TRBV4-3 TGCGCCAGCAGCCAAGGATGGCACAGGGGGGACTATGGCTACACCTTC CASSQGWHRGDYGYTF
TRBD1 many 13 TRBJ1-1 TRBV27 TGTGCCAGCAGTATAGGACAGGTCGCTGAAGCTTTCTTT CASSIGQVAEAFF
TRBD1 . 13 TRBJ1-5 TRBV7-9 TGTGCCAGCAGCGCAACAGGGGTACAGCCCCAGCATTTT CASSATGVQPQHF
. many 15 TRBJ2-1 TRBV12-3/TRBV12-4 TGTGCCAGCAGTTTCCAGGGGCGGTGGGACAATGAGCAGTTCTTC CASSFQGRWDNEQFF
. many 14 TRBJ1-2 TRBV29-1 TGCAGCGTAAGGGTCCTTGCCTACAACTATGGCTACACCTTC CSVRVLAYNYGYTF
. . 13 TRBJ2-2 TRBV30 TGTGCCTGGGACAAAAGGGTTGCCGGGGAGCTGTTTTTT CAWDKRVAGELFF
. . 15 TRBJ2-5 TRBV19 TGTGCCAGTAGTATTGAGACCAGGGGATGGGAGACCCAGTACTTC CASSIETRGWETQYF
TRBD1 many 17 TRBJ2-7 TRBV28 TGTGCCAGCAGCCACCGTAAATCGGACAGGGACGTGCACGAGCAGTACTTC CASSHRKSDRDVHEQYF
TRBD2 many 17 TRBJ2-5 TRBV12-3/TRBV12-4 TGTGCCAGCAGTTTAGTCGGTAGCGGGGCCGTGGAGGAGACCCAGTACTTC CASSLVGSGAVEETQYF
. few 15 TRBJ2-2 TRBV12-3/TRBV12-4 TGTGCCAGCAGTTTTACGGAACCGAACACCGGGGAGCTGTCTTTT CASSFTEPNTGELSF
. few 14 TRBJ1-2 TRBV4-3 TGCGCCAGCAGCCAAGCTGGGGCCTACTATGGCTACACCTTC CASSQAGAYYGYTF
. many 17 TRBJ2-3 TRBV6-2/TRBV6-3 TGTGCCAGCAGTCGACTGAGCGGTAGAGGGACCACAGATACGCAGTATTTT CASSRLSGRGTTDTQYF
TRBD1 many 16 TRBJ1-1 TRBV7-6 TGTGCCAGCAGCTTAGGTAAGGGGGCAGCCAACACTGAAGCTTTCTTT CASSLGKGAANTEAFF
. many 15 TRBJ2-5 TRBV6-1 TGTGCCAGCTACCAAGGCGGTTTTTACCAAGAGACCCAGTACTTC CASYQGGFYQETQYF
TRBD1 few 14 TRBJ1-1 TRBV20-1 TGCAGTGCCTCCCAGGACAGGTTTGGAACTGAAGCTTTCTTT CSASQDRFGTEAFF
. few 13 TRBJ2-2 TRBV19 TGTGCCAGTAGCGGGGTTTACACCGGGGAGCTGTTTTTT CASSGVYTGELFF
. many 14 TRBJ2-1 TRBV6-1 TGTGCCAGCAGTAAACAAAAACAGGGCGGTGAGCAGTTCTTC CASSKQKQGGEQFF
. many 15 TRBJ2-2 TRBV12-3/TRBV12-4 TGTGCCAGCGGATTTACAGGGCCGTACACCGGGGAGCTGTTTTTT CASGFTGPYTGELFF
. many 16 TRBJ1-1 TRBV3-1 TGTGCCAGCAGCCCCAATTGGGGTCTCTCGAAACGCAAAAGTCTCTTT CASSPNWGLSKRKSLF